This T cell receptor beta chain was identified during a study of early stage breast cancer tumors. About the study: Average read coverage per sample was approximately 9.1-fold.

The CDR3 has 15 amino acids. The germline CDR1 and CDR2 sequences are SGHRS and YFSETQ. Trimming cost V 0 bases and J 3 bases, with 10 bases left between them. Study findings and constraints: Blood repertoires resembled normal breast more than tumor.

Sequenced by immunoSEQ multiplex PCR; TCRdb stores in-frame clones only, minus some. Here the sample spans 25,000 to 30,000 clones, 72% being singletons. This clone came up a few times. No antigen is known for it. The V call is TRBV5-1, the J call TRBJ1-5; D gene unclear. This clonotype originated in a person aged 50 to 59 with breast cancer. Sample: blood. The CDR3 loop is CASSLGFTPNQPQHF. The DNA for the CDR3 is TGCGCCAGCAGCTTGGGGTTCACACCCAATCAGCCCCAGCATTTT.